The text below deals with one T cell receptor beta chain. These data belong to a study of blood T cell repertoires in COVID-19. On the study more broadly: Both acute and convalescent COVID-19 samples were obtained from the United States, Italy and Spain. T cells, B-cell-depleted T cells, or PBMCs provided the cDNA or gDNA that served as material.

Per germline, CDR1 LGHNA and CDR2 YNFKEQ. CDR3 length: 16 residues. Trimming took 2 bases from V and 0 from J, leaving 11 bases between them. Original handling: Reference gene primer amplification gave estimated nucleated cell counts. Libraries were prepared by immunoSEQ multiplex PCR; TCRdb keeps only in-frame clonotypes and omits some of them. V, J and clone size derive from that table, while D and trimming were established from the DNA sequence. The sample contains about 54,000 clones, over 75% of which appear only once. The sample was peripheral blood. The V call is TRBV4-2, the J call TRBJ1-5; D might be TRBD1 (6 bases). This clonotype was sampled from a woman aged 40 to 50 with active COVID-19. The CDR3 DNA reads as TGTGCCAGCAGCCAACCGGACAGATATAGCAATCAGCCCCAGCATTTT. It is translated as CASSQPDRYSNQPQHF.